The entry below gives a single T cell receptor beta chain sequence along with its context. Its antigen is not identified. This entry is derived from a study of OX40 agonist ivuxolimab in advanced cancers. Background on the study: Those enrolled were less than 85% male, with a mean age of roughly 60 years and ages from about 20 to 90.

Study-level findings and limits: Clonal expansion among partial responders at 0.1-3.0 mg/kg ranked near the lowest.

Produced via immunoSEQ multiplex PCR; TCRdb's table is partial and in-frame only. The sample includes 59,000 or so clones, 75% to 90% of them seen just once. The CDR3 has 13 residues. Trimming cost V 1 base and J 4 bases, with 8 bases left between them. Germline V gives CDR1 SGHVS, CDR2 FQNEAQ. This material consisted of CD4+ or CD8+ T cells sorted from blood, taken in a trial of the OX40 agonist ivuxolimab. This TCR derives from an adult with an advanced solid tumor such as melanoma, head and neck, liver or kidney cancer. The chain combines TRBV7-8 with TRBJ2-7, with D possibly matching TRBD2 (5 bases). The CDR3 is CASSLVGGYEQYF. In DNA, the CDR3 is TGTGCCAGCAGCTTAGTGGGCGGGTACGAGCAGTACTTC.